The 10 T cell receptor beta chains listed next were all sequenced from one sample in a study of T cell repertoires in cytomegalovirus infection. Using its own MiXCR run on the reads, TCRdb lists one record per CDR3 protein. This sample has 200,000 to 250,000 distinct CDR3 sequences, with under 8.5% found just once. The material sequenced was PBMCs. The receptors originated from a human donor in good health (CMV status not recorded). Some clones in this sample may be carry-over from other donors' samples.

Comment on this clonotype: One base away lies a much larger clone, so this may be a sequencing read error. The conserved closing phenylalanine or tryptophan is absent in this CDR3, likely reflecting a read error. The rearrangement links TRBV5-5 to TRBJ2-1; 8 nucleotides agree with TRBD1. Looked up from germline, CDR1 is SGHKS and CDR2 is YYEKEE (reference sequence). This CDR3 has 13 amino acids. V was clipped by 6 bases and J by 9 bases; unmatched bases: 8. Here the CDR3 DNA reads TGTGCCAGCAACGTGGACAGGGCGGGTGAGCAGTTCCTC. As protein: CASNVDRAGEQFL.

This clonotype was counted many times. The chain employs TRBV20-1 and TRBJ2-1, with 9 bases lining up with TRBD1. Germline V gene sequence: CDR1 DFQATT, CDR2 SNEGSKA (reference sequence). V shed 0 bases, J shed 0 bases, and the junction held 3 bases outside the gene matches. The CDR3 is 16 amino acids. In DNA form, the CDR3 reads TGCAGTGCTAGAGATCCGGGACAGGGCTCCTACAATGAGCAGTTCTTC. This codes for CSARDPGQGSYNEQFF.

There are many counts of this clonotype. This chain links TRBV2 with TRBJ1-1; D uncertain. The V end lost 11 bases, the J end lost 1 base, and 17 bases lay between the germline ends. CDR3 length: 14 amino acids. The germline V gene encodes CDR1 SNHLY and CDR2 FYNNEI. The CDR3 DNA is TGTGCCTCCAGTGTTGTGGGAGCGAACACTGAAGCTTTCTTT. Its translation: CASSVVGANTEAFF. Full variable domain (missing parts from reference TRBV2 and TRBJ1-1): EPEVTQTPSHQVTQMGQEVILRCVPISNHLYFYWYRQILGQKVEFLVSFYNNEISEKSEIFDDQFSVERPDGSNFTLKIRSTKLEDSAMYFCASSVVGANTEAFFGQGTRLTVV.

This clonotype was found many times. The J gene is TRBJ2-5, the V gene TRBV7-2; D ambiguous. V was pared by 3 bases and J by 5 bases, with 10 bases between. This CDR3 is 13 amino acids long. CDR1 SGHTA and CDR2 FQGNSA come from the germline V gene. In DNA, the CDR3 is TGTGCCAGCAGCTTGAGGCCCCGGGAGACCCAGTACTTC. It translates to CASSLRPRETQYF. Filled out from reference TRBV7-2 and TRBJ2-5, the complete variable domain reads GAGVSQSPSNKVTEKGKDVELRCDPISGHTALYWYRQSLGQGLEFLIYFQGNSAPDKSGLPSDRFSAERTGGSVSTLTIQRTQQEDSAVYLCASSLRPRETQYFGPGTRLLVL.

The chain employs TRBV7-9 and TRBJ2-7; D gene uncertain. Germline V gene sequence: CDR1 SEHNR, CDR2 FQNEAQ (reference sequence). The CDR3 is 11 residues long. Trimming shortened V by 8 bases and J by 1 base, and 6 bases separated the two germline ends. The CDR3 region has the DNA TGTGCCAGCGGATCATCCTACGAGCAGTACTTC. Encoded protein: CASGSSYEQYF.

This clonotype came up many times. The V call is TRBV7-2, the J call TRBJ1-4, with a weak D call TRBD1 (5 bases). CDR1 SGHTA and CDR2 FQGNSA come from the germline V gene. The CDR3 is made up of 16 amino acids. Trimming stripped 5 bases from V and 8 bases from J, with 21 bases between. The CDR3 here is CASSVGAASFGEKLFF. For the CDR3, the DNA is TGTGCCAGCAGCGTTGGGGCGGCCTCGTTTGGAGAAAAACTGTTTTTT.

CDR3 sequence: CSVGQASSYEQYF. CDR3 sequence (DNA): TGCAGCGTTGGACAGGCCAGCTCCTACGAGCAGTACTTC. This chain connects TRBV29-1 to TRBJ2-7, with D perhaps matching TRBD1 (6 bases). The CDR3 contains 13 residues. V dropped 4 bases and J dropped 0 bases, with 10 bases sitting between them. Germline lookup yields CDR1 SQVTM and CDR2 ANQGSEA.

In its sample, this clonotype was seen many times. V is TRBV7-2 and J is TRBJ1-2; D is undetermined. The CDR3 covers 13 residues. Germline V gene lookup returns CDR1 SGHTA and CDR2 FQGNSA. Trimming shortened V by 0 bases and J by 2 bases, and 4 bases separated the two germline ends. The CDR3 is CASSLASNYGYTF. The CDR3 DNA reads TGTGCCAGCAGCTTAGCTAGCAACTATGGCTACACCTTC. The variable domain in full, with the rest retrieved from reference TRBV7-2 and TRBJ1-2, is GAGVSQSPSNKVTEKGKDVELRCDPISGHTALYWYRQSLGQGLEFLIYFQGNSAPDKSGLPSDRFSAERTGGSVSTLTIQRTQQEDSAVYLCASSLASNYGYTFGSGTRLTVV.

This clonotype has ten or more counts. CDR3 in DNA: TGTGCCAGCAGCCAGGTCGAGGGACAGGGGGCGCGGGAGCAGTTCTTC. It encodes CASSQVEGQGAREQFF. This sequence joins TRBV28 and TRBJ2-1, with 12 bases matching TRBD1. Per the germline V gene, CDR1 is MDHEN and CDR2 is SYDVKM. Trimming removed 6 bases from V and 10 bases from J; junction bases left unmatched: 13. The CDR3 is made up of 16 amino acids. Using reference TRBV28 and TRBJ2-1 for the parts outside the CDR3, the full variable domain is DVKVTQSSRYLVKRTGEKVFLECVQDMDHENMFWYRQDPGLGLRLIYFSYDVKMKEKGDIPEGYSVSREKKERFSLILESASTNQTSMYLCASSQVEGQGAREQFFGPGTRLTVL.

This clonotype was observed many times. The J gene is TRBJ1-1, the V gene TRBV29-1; unclear D gene. The CDR3 extends over 13 amino acids. Trimming took off 0 bases at V and 4 bases at J, with 9 bases between the two ends. The V gene's germline CDR1 is SQVTM and CDR2 ANQGSEA. This chain's CDR3 is CSVEDKTVTEAFF. DNA of the CDR3: TGCAGCGTTGAAGACAAAACTGTCACTGAAGCTTTCTTT.